What follows are 2 T cell receptor beta chains derived from one specimen sequenced in a study of human T cells and chemical hapten exposure. Time point noted: pre-sensitization, week 0. The sample's treatment: therapeutic diphenylcyclopropenone sensitization with weekly scalp DPC. MiXCR, run by TCRdb on the RACE reads, gives a single entry per CDR3 protein. This table holds 200,000 to 300,000 distinct CDR3 sequences, 7.5% to 10% found once. The sample here was whole blood, taken in connection with sensitization to the hapten diphenylcyclopropenone (DPC). The receptors shown here come from a woman aged 40 to 50 with alopecia areata. Some clones in this sample may be carry-over from other donors' samples.

This chain links TRBV7-2 with TRBJ2-1; D gene unclear. The CDR3 runs to 15 residues. Trimming shortened V by 1 base and J by 7 bases, and 14 bases separated the two germline ends. Germline CDR1 and CDR2: SGHTA and FQGNSA. The CDR3 here is CASSLEFLAGNEQFF. DNA of the CDR3: TGTGCCAGCAGCTTAGAGTTTTTGGCCGGGAATGAGCAGTTCTTC.

This chain uses TRBV5-1 with TRBJ1-1; D is uncertain. The CDR3 runs to 14 residues. The V end was cut by 0 bases, the J end by 4 bases, with 10 bases between. Per germline, CDR1 SGHRS and CDR2 YFSETQ. DNA of the CDR3: TGCGCCAGCAGCTTGGAGGCGAGCAGCACTGAAGCTTTCTTT. This sequence encodes CASSLEASSTEAFF.